This T cell receptor (beta chain) derives from a study of molecular identifiers for immune sequencing clone quantification. Study-level points and caveats: Sharing of a barcode by identical TCR molecules could cause highly expanded clone sizes to be underestimated.

With RNA at 10%, 30% or 50%, naive CD8 libraries came from roughly 21,000 to 960,000 sorted cells. TCRdb re-called the PCR reads through MiXCR, storing one row per CDR3 protein. The profile covers 400,000 to 600,000 distinct CDR3 sequences, with over 20% appearing a single time and around 0.84% taken by the ten largest. There are a few counts of this clonotype. Its antigen remains unknown. The receptor was isolated from a human donor in good health. Some libraries in this study had Jurkat cell RNA spiked in. The specimen was naive CD8+ T cells from blood, with Jurkat cell RNA spiked in. Specified subset: FACS-sorted CD8+CD4-CCR7+CD45RA+ naive T cells.

CDR3 amino acids: CASSGGNSYEQYF. CDR3 coding DNA: TGTGCCAGCAGTGGAGGCAACTCCTACGAGCAGTACTTC. The V call is TRBV6-1, the J call TRBJ2-7; D is uncertain. V was trimmed by 4 bases and J by 0 bases, leaving 7 bases between them. CDR1 is MNHNS and CDR2 is SASEGT in the germline V gene. This CDR3 spans 13 amino acids.